One and the same sample provided the 13 T cell receptor beta chains below, sequenced in a study of T cells after yellow fever vaccination. MiXCR, applied by TCRdb to the 5' RACE reads, yields one record per CDR3 protein. The sample gives approximately 450,000 distinct CDR3 sequences, under 20% of which show up once; roughly a sixth is in the top ten. The sample was PBMCs, taken before the yellow fever booster vaccination. The receptor source for this set is a man younger than 35 who received the YFV17D yellow fever vaccine.

A few counts support this clonotype. The chain uses TRBV12-3 or TRBV12-4 and TRBJ2-2; the match to TRBD2 covers 7 bases. V was pared by 6 bases and J by 1 base, with 5 bases of the junction left unmatched. CDR3 length: 15 amino acids. The CDR3, as DNA: TGTGCCAGCAGCGCGACTAGCTGGAACACCGGGGAGCTGTTTTTT. It yields the protein CASSATSWNTGELFF.

In its sample, this clonotype was seen a few times. This sequence joins TRBV7-9 and TRBJ2-5; maybe TRBD2 (5 bases). Trimming pared 7 bases from V and 1 base from J, leaving 10 bases between. CDR3 length equals 13 residues. Germline V gene sequence: CDR1 SEHNR, CDR2 FQNEAQ (reference sequence). CDR3 loop: CASTSGIQETQYF. As DNA, the CDR3 is TGTGCCAGCACCTCCGGGATCCAAGAGACCCAGTACTTC.

This clonotype showed up many times. The chain links TRBV24-1 to TRBJ2-5, with D possibly matching TRBD1 (6 bases). Trimming cost V 4 bases and J 3 bases, with 14 bases left between them. CDR3 length equals 15 residues. From germline, CDR1 is KGHDR and CDR2 SFDVKD. The CDR3, as DNA: TGTGCCACCAGTGACGCTTCACAGGGTAAAGAGACCCAGTACTTC. Protein product: CATSDASQGKETQYF.

This clonotype has more than one count but fewer than ten. This sequence joins TRBV11-2 and TRBJ2-7, with 8 bases matching TRBD1. CDR3 length: 14 amino acids. J lost 3 bases, V lost 1 base, and 2 bases had no gene match. The V gene's germline CDR1 is SGHAT and CDR2 FQNNGV. For the CDR3, the DNA is TGTGCCAGCAGCTTAGTGGGACAGGTCTACGAGCAGTACTTC. It translates to CASSLVGQVYEQYF.

This clonotype was seen a few times. The V and J genes are TRBV6-1 and TRBJ1-2; 8 bases align to TRBD1. V trimming: 0 bases; J trimming: 8 bases; junction bases outside the gene matches: 5. From germline, CDR1 is MNHNS and CDR2 SASEGT. The CDR3 consists of 14 residues. CDR3 sequence reads: CASSEAGQGWGYTF. CDR3 sequence (DNA): TGTGCCAGCAGTGAAGCAGGACAGGGTTGGGGCTACACCTTC.

The V and J genes are TRBV4-3 and TRBJ2-3; D gene uncertain. The germline CDR1 and CDR2 sequences are LGHNA and YSLEER. CDR3 length: 13 residues. Deletions cut 4 bases from V and 6 bases from J, with 11 bases between. The CDR3 bases are TGCGCCAGCAGCCCTCGGGTTCGGGATACGCAGTATTTT. This sequence encodes CASSPRVRDTQYF.

This clonotype was seen a few times. The chain links TRBV7-2 to TRBJ2-7; 8 nucleotides agree with TRBD1. The CDR3 runs to 13 residues. The germline CDR1 and CDR2 sequences are SGHTA and FQGNSA. V dropped 8 bases and J dropped 2; count of bases not matched to a gene: 5. The CDR3 DNA is TGTGCCAGCGGGTCGACAGGGGCCTACGAGCAGTACTTC. It translates to CASGSTGAYEQYF. The whole variable domain, remainder taken from reference TRBV7-2 and TRBJ2-7, is GAGVSQSPSNKVTEKGKDVELRCDPISGHTALYWYRQSLGQGLEFLIYFQGNSAPDKSGLPSDRFSAERTGGSVSTLTIQRTQQEDSAVYLCASGSTGAYEQYFGPGTRLTVT.

Only a few counts were recorded for this clonotype. The gene calls are TRBV2 and TRBJ1-1; D is possibly TRBD1 (6 bases). V dropped 7 bases and J dropped 2 bases, with 11 bases sitting between them. Germline lookup yields CDR1 SNHLY and CDR2 FYNNEI. The CDR3 is 13 amino acids. The CDR3 loop reads CASNGDTNTEAFF. The CDR3 coding sequence is TGTGCCAGCAACGGGGACACCAACACTGAAGCTTTCTTT.

This clonotype was seen a handful of times. The CDR3 loop is CSPRNSKNIQYF. CDR3 DNA: TGCAGCCCGAGGAACTCCAAAAACATTCAGTACTTC. The chain links TRBV20-1 to TRBJ2-4; D is undetermined. Germline V gene lookup returns CDR1 DFQATT and CDR2 SNEGSKA (reference sequence). This CDR3 has 12 amino acids.

This clonotype was detected many times. This chain uses TRBV5-5 with TRBJ2-1; D unresolved. V lost 0 bases and J 7 bases, leaving 14 bases between the germline ends. This CDR3 has 15 amino acids. Germline V lookup: CDR1 SGHKS, CDR2 YYEKEE (reference sequence). DNA of the CDR3: TGTGCCAGCAGCTTGGGGCCCATACCCGGGAATGAGCAGTTCTTC. The encoded protein is CASSLGPIPGNEQFF.

CDR3 sequence (DNA): TGTGCCAGCAGCCCGGTATCACGAAGGAACACTGAAGCTTTCTTT. Encoded protein: CASSPVSRRNTEAFF. The rearrangement joins TRBV7-2 to TRBJ1-1; no reliable D call. The CDR3 consists of 15 residues. V was cut by 5 bases and J by 1 base, with 14 bases left in between. Germline CDR1 is SGHTA and CDR2 is FQGNSA.

This clonotype was found a few times. The chain employs TRBV6-2 or TRBV6-3 and TRBJ2-3; D is unresolved. Germline V CDR1 and CDR2: MNHEY, SVGEGT. The V end lost 3 bases, the J end lost 5 bases, and 3 bases lay between the germline ends. The CDR3 is 11 residues long. In nucleotides, the CDR3 is TGTGCCAGCAGTTATCAAGATACGCAGTATTTT. Amino acids: CASSYQDTQYF.

The rearrangement uses TRBV29-1 and TRBJ2-7, with D possibly TRBD2 on 6 matching bases. This CDR3 contains 15 residues. V lost 0 bases and J 4 bases, leaving 16 bases between the germline ends. Germline CDR1 SQVTM, CDR2 ANQGSEA. CDR3 nucleotide sequence: TGCAGCGTTGAAGATCTACGGGGGTCGGGATACGAGCAGTACTTC. Translation gives CSVEDLRGSGYEQYF.